The next 23 T cell receptor beta chains were all read from a single sample in a study of T-cell reconstitution after alpha-beta-depleted transplantation in children. For TCRbeta, the library was prepared with unique molecular identifiers. TCRdb used MiXCR to reprocess the PCR reads, holding one entry per CDR3 protein. The sample lists hundreds of thousands of distinct CDR3 sequences, approximately 13% occurring once. This material consisted of PBMCs, mostly from graft donor cells, taken 360 days after TCRalphabeta/CD19-depleted stem cell transplant. Receptors originate from a male patient between 5 and 17 years old who had a stem cell transplant for acute myeloid leukemia, so the T cells may come from the graft donor.

The chain recombines TRBV11-2 with TRBJ1-1; unclear D gene. V was shortened by 0 bases and J by 10 bases, with 12 bases between the two germline ends. From germline, CDR1 is SGHAT and CDR2 FQNNGV. The CDR3 contains 13 residues. The CDR3 sequence: CASSLEVMALAFF. The CDR3 DNA reads TGTGCCAGCAGCTTAGAAGTCATGGCGTTAGCTTTCTTT.

This clonotype was seen more than once but under ten times. This chain connects TRBV28 to TRBJ2-5; the D gene is possibly TRBD1 (7 bases). Germline V gives CDR1 MDHEN, CDR2 SYDVKM. Trimming pared 3 bases from V and 2 bases from J, leaving 13 bases between. The CDR3 spans 15 residues. CDR3 residues: CASSFRSGGQETQYF. CDR3 in DNA: TGTGCCAGCAGTTTCCGGTCAGGGGGGCAAGAGACCCAGTACTTC.

In its sample, this clonotype was seen many times. This CDR3 is CASSPLRIAGYNTGELFF. For the CDR3, the DNA is TGTGCCAGCAGTCCCTTACGGATAGCGGGATATAACACCGGGGAGCTGTTTTTT. This chain uses TRBV6-5 with TRBJ2-2; 8 bases are shared with TRBD2. Germline V gene lookup returns CDR1 MNHEY and CDR2 SVGAGI. J lost 2 bases, V lost 5 bases, and 13 bases had no gene match. The CDR3 covers 18 residues.

J is TRBJ2-5 and V is TRBV27, with 10 bases lining up with TRBD1. V lost 5 bases and J lost 4; bases outside the gene matches: 10. CDR1 MNHEY and CDR2 SMNVEV come from the germline V gene (reference sequence). The CDR3 runs to 16 residues. This CDR3 reads CASSARDRGWVETQYF. Written as DNA, the CDR3 is TGTGCCAGCAGTGCCCGGGACAGGGGATGGGTAGAGACCCAGTACTTC.

This clonotype occurred many times. J is TRBJ2-2 and V is TRBV20-1; TRBD1 matches 7 bases. Germline CDR1 DFQATT, CDR2 SNEGSKA (reference sequence). CDR3 size: 15 residues. Trimming cost V 5 bases and J 0 bases; bases outside gene matches: 6. CDR3 in DNA: TGCAGTGCTGGGTCCACAGGGGCGAACACCGGGGAGCTGTTTTTT. Its protein is CSAGSTGANTGELFF.

The gene calls are TRBV20-1 and TRBJ2-5, with 8 nucleotides matching TRBD2. CDR1 DFQATT and CDR2 SNEGSKA come from the germline V gene (reference sequence). The CDR3 is 16 residues long. V was clipped by 3 bases and J by 1 base; unmatched bases: 10. The CDR3 sequence: CSARVWVAGPQETQYF. In DNA form, the CDR3 reads TGCAGTGCTAGGGTCTGGGTAGCGGGACCCCAAGAGACCCAGTACTTC.

This chain joins TRBV20-1 and TRBJ2-4; D might be TRBD1 (5 bases). Germline V lookup: CDR1 DFQATT, CDR2 SNEGSKA (reference sequence). The V and J ends lost 5 bases and 15 bases respectively, with 20 bases between them. The CDR3 contains 12 residues. In DNA, the CDR3 is TGCAGTGCTCTACCGACAGAGAGGATTTGGTACTTC. Amino acid sequence: CSALPTERIWYF.

This clonotype was found a few times. The chain employs TRBV3-1 and TRBJ2-1; possibly TRBD2 for D (6 bases). Germline lookup yields CDR1 LGHDT and CDR2 YNNKEL (reference sequence). Deletions cut 4 bases from V and 4 bases from J, with 14 bases between. The CDR3 runs 15 residues. CDR3 coding DNA: TGTGCCAGCAGCCCTCGGGACTCTCTATACAATGAGCAGTTCTTC. This sequence encodes CASSPRDSLYNEQFF.

This clonotype has a handful of counts. This chain uses TRBV7-8 with TRBJ2-7; D gene uncertain. Germline-derived CDR1 and CDR2 are SGHVS and FQNEAQ. The CDR3 sequence is 15 residues long. V was cut by 2 bases and J by 2 bases, with 13 bases left in between. CDR3 sequence: CASSLRRRGTYEQYF. The CDR3 DNA sequence: TGTGCCAGCAGCTTAAGGCGTCGAGGAACCTACGAGCAGTACTTC.

A few counts support this clonotype. Its ends do not fully match the called genes, so a read error is possible. The rearrangement links TRBV15 to TRBJ2-7; 9 bases fit TRBD1. The germline V gene encodes CDR1 LNHNV and CDR2 YYDKDF (reference sequence). The CDR3 is 16 residues long. The DNA of the CDR3 is TGTGCCACCAGAAGAGATCTGGGACAGGGAACCTACGAGCAGTACTTC. Protein product: CATRRDLGQGTYEQYF.

The V call is TRBV20-1, the J call TRBJ2-7; D remains unclear. This CDR3 has 13 residues. Germline lookup yields CDR1 DFQATT and CDR2 SNEGSKA (reference sequence). Trimming left V 2 bases short and J 0 bases short, with 8 bases between. This chain's CDR3 is CSARRISSYEQYF. DNA for the CDR3: TGCAGTGCTAGAAGGATAAGCTCCTACGAGCAGTACTTC.

The chain recombines TRBV11-2 with TRBJ2-2; 10 bases match TRBD2. Germline lookup yields CDR1 SGHAT and CDR2 FQNNGV. The CDR3 sequence is 17 residues long. V lost 1 base and J lost 5; bases outside the gene matches: 7. This chain's CDR3 is CASSLGAGGQGTGELFF. In DNA, the CDR3 is TGTGCCAGCAGCTTAGGAGCGGGAGGGCAGGGGACCGGGGAGCTGTTTTTT.

This rearrangement joins TRBV25-1 to TRBJ1-5; 10 bases align to TRBD1. V lost 8 bases and J lost 3; bases outside the gene matches: 4. Germline CDR1 is MGHDK and CDR2 is SYGVNS. The CDR3 has 14 residues. In DNA, the CDR3 is TGTGCCAGCGCCGGGACAGGGGTCAATCAGCCCCAGCATTTT. This encodes CASAGTGVNQPQHF.

This clonotype was seen at least ten times. This chain connects TRBV6-2 or TRBV6-3 to TRBJ2-1, with D unresolved. Germline CDR1 reads MNHEY; CDR2 reads SVGEGT. There are 16 residues in the CDR3. V lost 6 bases and J lost 1, with 16 bases in between. CDR3 in amino acids: CASRNDWLRSYNEQFF. The DNA of the CDR3 is TGTGCCAGCAGAAACGACTGGTTAAGGTCCTACAATGAGCAGTTCTTC.

In this sample, this clonotype turned up many times. The genes are TRBV4-2 and TRBJ1-6; 12 bases are shared with TRBD1. This CDR3 spans 18 amino acids. From germline, CDR1 is LGHNA and CDR2 YNFKEQ. The junction had 11 bases not matched to a gene; V was cut back by 4 bases and J by 7 bases. The CDR3 sequence is CASSPEITGTGGNSPLHF. CDR3 DNA: TGTGCCAGCAGCCCGGAGATTACTGGGACAGGGGGCAATTCACCCCTCCACTTT.

The sample holds a few counts of this clonotype. The gene calls are TRBV27 and TRBJ2-3; 12 nucleotides line up with TRBD2. The CDR3 contains 16 residues. CDR1 and CDR2 (germline): MNHEY, SMNVEV (reference sequence). The ends lost 5 bases at V and 5 bases at J; junction bases unmatched: 8. The DNA for the CDR3 is TGTGCCAGCAGTCCTCTAGCGGGAGGGCTCGGAGATACGCAGTATTTT. Amino acid sequence: CASSPLAGGLGDTQYF.

With respect to this clonotype: A read error may produce the germline difference seen at one junction end. This chain uses TRBV7-7 with TRBJ2-5, with D possibly matching TRBD2 (6 bases). CDR1 and CDR2 from the germline V gene are SSHAT and FNYEAQ (reference sequence). This CDR3 spans 15 amino acids. In nucleotides, the CDR3 is TGTGCTAGCAGCTTAGTTGGGACTGTGCAAGAGACCCAGTACTTC. Translating it yields CASSLVGTVQETQYF.

This clonotype turned up a few times. The V and J genes are TRBV20-1 and TRBJ2-3; the match to TRBD1 covers 8 bases. V gave up 3 bases and J gave up 3 bases; unmatched junction bases: 11. Germline loops: CDR1 DFQATT, CDR2 SNEGSKA (reference sequence). The CDR3 has 16 amino acids. The CDR3 nucleotides are TGCAGTGCTAGTTCCCGGGCAGGGGGCTGGACAGATACGCAGTATTTT. Its protein product is CSASSRAGGWTDTQYF.

The chain recombines TRBV20-1 with TRBJ2-3, with D possibly matching TRBD2 (6 bases). The length of the CDR3 is 14 residues. Per the germline V gene, CDR1 is DFQATT and CDR2 is SNEGSKA (reference sequence). V was clipped by 5 bases and J by 0 bases, with 12 bases between them. CDR3 in amino acids: CSAARLESTDTQYF. CDR3 nucleotides: TGCAGTGCTGCGCGACTAGAAAGCACAGATACGCAGTATTTT.

The chain couples TRBV12-3 or TRBV12-4 to TRBJ2-3; 7 nucleotides agree with TRBD1. V shed 5 bases, J shed 5 bases, and the junction held 7 bases outside the gene matches. The length of the CDR3 is 14 residues. In nucleotides, the CDR3 is TGTGCCAGCAGTCCCGGGACAGTTATAGATACGCAGTATTTT. It encodes CASSPGTVIDTQYF.

This clonotype was observed many times. The chain has TRBV4-3 and TRBJ2-1; D is unresolved. Trimming took 0 bases from V and 0 from J, leaving 9 bases between them. CDR3 length: 16 residues. Germline CDR1 reads LGHNA; CDR2 reads YSLEER. The CDR3: CASSQDSLSSYNEQFF. The CDR3 DNA reads as TGCGCCAGCAGCCAAGATAGCCTAAGCTCCTACAATGAGCAGTTCTTC.

This chain uses TRBV24-1 with TRBJ2-1; weak D call: TRBD1 (5 bases). In germline, CDR1 is KGHDR, CDR2 SFDVKD. Trimming removed 6 bases from V and 4 bases from J, with 9 bases in between. The CDR3 runs to 13 residues. Here the CDR3 reads CATSIPGYNEQFF. The CDR3 region has the DNA TGTGCCACCAGTATCCCAGGGTACAATGAGCAGTTCTTC.

This clonotype was recorded a few times. The chain links TRBV20-1 to TRBJ2-7; possibly TRBD2 for D (6 bases). The CDR3 length is 13 residues. V lost 5 bases to trimming and J lost 2 bases, with 13 bases between them. Per germline, CDR1 DFQATT and CDR2 SNEGSKA (reference sequence). The CDR3 DNA follows: TGCAGTGCTCATATAGCGGAAACCTACGAGCAGTACTTC. Amino acids: CSAHIAETYEQYF.